This T cell receptor (beta chain) was recovered during a study of blood T cell repertoires in COVID-19. About the research overall: The cDNA or gDNA used as material had been derived from T cells, B-cell-depleted T cells, or PBMCs.

Looked up from germline, CDR1 is SGHRS and CDR2 is YFSETQ. This CDR3 is 14 amino acids long. V shed 0 bases, J shed 4 bases, and the junction held 2 bases outside the gene matches. Measured with immunoSEQ multiplex PCR; TCRdb has only the in-frame clones, and not every one. The sample gives about 68,000 clones, about 86% of which show up once; more than 1.4% is in the top ten. Sequenced: peripheral blood. The clonotype was recovered from a woman aged 60 to 75 with acute or convalescent COVID-19. The V call is TRBV5-1, the J call TRBJ2-7, with TRBD1 matching over 9 bases. The CDR3 reads CASSLAGTGYEQYF. Written as DNA, the CDR3 is TGCGCCAGCAGCTTGGCTGGGACAGGGTACGAGCAGTACTTC.